The 4 T cell receptor beta chains given below trace back to one sample, sequenced in a study of T cell changes during pregnancy in multiple sclerosis. Clones were sequenced by immunoSEQ multiplex PCR, and TCRdb holds only the in-frame ones, with some missing. The sample lists tens of thousands of clones; 85% to 95% were seen once. The source was peripheral blood, collected in the second trimester of pregnancy. These receptors all come from a female donor with multiple sclerosis, enrolled in a pregnancy study.

The genes are TRBV2 and TRBJ2-2; tentative D call: TRBD1 (5 bases). The CDR3 length is 15 residues. V lost 6 bases and J lost 4, with 15 bases in between. CDR1 is SNHLY, CDR2 FYNNEI, per germline. CDR3 residues: CASRPPGQLTGELFF. The DNA of the CDR3 is TGTGCCAGCAGGCCCCCAGGGCAGCTCACCGGGGAGCTGTTTTTT.

The CDR3 bases are TGTGCCAGCCGGACGGCGGGTACAGATACGCAGTATTTT. As protein: CASRTAGTDTQYF. The J gene is TRBJ2-3, the V gene TRBV25-1; D perhaps matches TRBD2 (5 bases). V shed 8 bases and J shed 3 bases, with 12 bases lying between them. CDR1 is MGHDK and CDR2 is SYGVNS in the germline V gene. CDR3 length: 13 amino acids.

In this sample, this clone turned up once. The chain has TRBV5-1 and TRBJ1-3, with a possible D match to TRBD1 (5 bases). The V end lost 0 bases, the J end lost 0 bases, and 10 bases lay between the germline ends. CDR1 and CDR2 (germline): SGHRS, YFSETQ. This CDR3 is 16 amino acids long. The CDR3: CASSLEPQGSGNTIYF. The CDR3, as DNA: TGCGCCAGCAGCTTGGAGCCTCAGGGCTCTGGAAACACCATATATTTT. The full variable domain, with the rest looked up from reference TRBV5-1 and TRBJ1-3, is KAGVTQTPRYLIKTRGQQVTLSCSPISGHRSVSWYQQTPGQGLQFLFEYFSETQRNKGNFPGRFSGRQFSNSRSEMNVSTLELGDSALYLCASSLEPQGSGNTIYFGEGSWLTVV.

The chain has TRBV5-4 and TRBJ1-1, with 8 bases aligning to TRBD1. The length of the CDR3 is 15 residues. Looked up from germline, CDR1 is SGHNT and CDR2 is YYREEE (reference sequence). With 4 bases clipped from V and 5 bases from J, the junction kept 10 bases outside the gene matches. The CDR3 DNA reads TGTGCCAGCAGCGTGCAACAGGGGGAAGGAACTGAAGCTTTCTTT. Translated, it gives CASSVQQGEGTEAFF.